A single sample gave rise to the 11 T cell receptor beta chains below, sequenced in a study of shared clonotypes between healthy human individuals (dated by TCRdb to 2018 to 2021). Receptor amplification or capture employed the immunoSEQ multiplex PCR assay. TCRdb took over this immuneACCESS table, retaining in-frame rearrangements with V and J assigned. Such tables are incomplete; in checked studies, under half of the missing clones stem from an unresolved V gene, and the remainder is unexplained. This sample is represented by around 320,000 clones; roughly 84% of them were singletons. The ten largest clones take up about 17% of the sample. The sequenced sample consisted of memory CD8+ T cells sorted from blood. The meaning of the sample's cell subset or site label: CD45RO+ cells pooled with CCR7-negative TemRA cells. These receptors came from a man in his late teens or twenties in good health.

The chain combines TRBV2 with TRBJ2-1, with 7 bases identical to TRBD2. V shed 0 bases, J shed 4 bases, and the junction held 6 bases outside the gene matches. Per the germline V gene, CDR1 is SNHLY and CDR2 is FYNNEI. This CDR3 has 16 amino acids. The CDR3 sequence: CASSEASSGDYNEQFF. The CDR3 coding sequence is TGTGCCAGCAGTGAAGCATCCAGCGGGGATTACAATGAGCAGTTCTTC.

The V and J genes are TRBV9 and TRBJ1-2; no clear D. Trimming pared 4 bases from V and 0 bases from J, leaving 13 bases between. This CDR3 has 15 residues. Germline V gene data show CDR1 as SGDLS and CDR2 as YYNGEE. CDR3 region: CASSPLTNPNYGYTF. The DNA for the CDR3 is TGTGCCAGCAGCCCATTGACAAATCCTAACTATGGCTACACCTTC.

A note on this clone: The same CDR3 also results from other DNA sequences found in this sample. The J gene is TRBJ2-7, the V gene TRBV9, with 9 bases aligning to TRBD2. V was clipped by 0 bases and J by 4 bases; unmatched bases: 5. The CDR3 consists of 15 residues. Germline CDR1 reads SGDLS; CDR2 reads YYNGEE. The CDR3: CASSVGGSGSYEQYF. For the CDR3, the DNA is TGTGCCAGCAGCGTAGGGGGTAGCGGGAGTTACGAGCAGTACTTC.

This clone was seen just once. V is TRBV4-3 and J is TRBJ2-7, with TRBD1 identical over 9 bases. The CDR3 runs 17 residues. The V and J ends lost 2 bases and 4 bases, in that order; junction bases with no gene match: 12. Germline CDR1 is LGHNA and CDR2 is YSLEER. Here the CDR3 reads CASSQPRKGQGRYEQYF. In nucleotides, the CDR3 is TGCGCCAGCAGCCAACCGCGGAAAGGACAGGGGAGATACGAGCAGTACTTC.

The chain links TRBV4-3 to TRBJ2-5; 9 bases agree with TRBD2. The germline V gene encodes CDR1 LGHNA and CDR2 YSLEER. V lost 4 bases, J lost 3 bases, and 6 bases stayed unmatched. The CDR3 sequence is 15 residues long. The CDR3, as DNA: TGCGCCAGCAGCCGAAGTAGCGGGGGCGAAGAGACCCAGTACTTC. Its protein is CASSRSSGGEETQYF.

Comment on this clone: The junction departs from germline at one end; a sequencing error may be responsible. The gene calls are TRBV7-7 and TRBJ2-5; D gene ambiguous. The CDR3 runs to 14 residues. Germline-derived CDR1 and CDR2 are SSHAT and FNYEAQ (reference sequence). The chain's CDR3 is CASSLAPGEETQYF. CDR3 in DNA: TGTGCTAGCAGCTTAGCTCCCGGAGAAGAGACCCAGTACTTC.

The table lists this clone with a few counts. A single base is all that separates this from a far larger clone, so a read error is likely. This same CDR3 is encoded by further DNA sequences in the sample. The chain carries TRBV6-4 and TRBJ2-2; 9 bases match TRBD2. The CDR3 sequence is 16 residues long. Germline V gene data show CDR1 as MRHNA and CDR2 as SNTAGT. The V and J ends lost 6 bases and 6 bases, in that order; junction bases with no gene match: 11. CDR3 in amino acids: CASRETGGGASGELFF. CDR3 coding DNA: TGTGCCAGCAGGGAGACTGGCGGGGGGGCCTCCGGGGAGCTGTTTTTT.

The chain is built from TRBV5-6 and TRBJ2-7; tentatively, D is TRBD2 (6 bases). Looked up from germline, CDR1 is SGHDT and CDR2 is YYEEEE. V lost 4 bases and J lost 3, with 17 bases in between. CDR3 length equals 15 residues. The CDR3 DNA sequence: TGTGCCAGCAGCGTAAATGGGGGGAAGAACTACGAGCAGTACTTC. Its protein is CASSVNGGKNYEQYF. The full variable domain, its missing parts supplied by reference TRBV5-6 and TRBJ2-7, is DAGVTQSPTHLIKTRGQQVTLRCSPKSGHDTVSWYQQALGQGPQFIFQYYEEEERQRGNFPDRFSGHQFPNYSSELNVNALLLGDSALYLCASSVNGGKNYEQYFGPGTRLTVT.

This sequence joins TRBV29-1 and TRBJ2-7, with no clear D. Germline assignment: CDR1 SQVTM and CDR2 ANQGSEA. The CDR3 covers 10 residues. V lost 5 bases to trimming and J lost 3 bases, with 5 bases between them. In nucleotides, the CDR3 is TGCAGCGTTACGCTCTACGAGCAGTACTTC. Protein product: CSVTLYEQYF.

V is TRBV27 and J is TRBJ2-5, with 12 bases that match TRBD2. The CDR3 contains 16 residues. The trim removed 4 bases at V and 2 bases at J, leaving 5 bases unmatched. Germline V gene lookup returns CDR1 MNHEY and CDR2 SMNVEV (reference sequence). Here the CDR3 DNA reads TGTGCCAGCAGTTCTGGACTAGCGGGATATCAAGAGACCCAGTACTTC. Its protein product is CASSSGLAGYQETQYF.

V is TRBV29-1 and J is TRBJ2-4; D is unclear. Germline loops: CDR1 SQVTM, CDR2 ANQGSEA. Trimming removed 4 bases from V and 1 base from J, with 11 bases in between. This CDR3 spans 14 amino acids. The CDR3, as DNA: TGCAGCGTTGGGACCTCCGGGGCCAAAAACATTCAGTACTTC. It specifies CSVGTSGAKNIQYF.